This T cell receptor (beta chain) was found in a study of cytomegalovirus exposure and HLA in healthy donors. The PCR contained 60 Vbeta and 13 Jbeta primers. Assay used: immunoSEQ multiplex PCR; TCRdb lists only in-frame clones, some missing. The sample shows 95,000 to 150,000 clones, roughly 85% of them seen only once. In the case of this clone: Its antigen is unknown.

Among the donors, all were healthy bone marrow donors. Points from the study as a whole: Several V segments, TRBV6-2 and TRBV6-3 among them, could not be told apart and were dropped. A link between a missense DCLRE1C variant and TCR beta V- and J-gene trimming emerged from a later analysis. In a later analysis, at a false discovery rate of 0.05, about 16,000 TCR beta sequences matched HLA alleles.

J gave up 7 bases and V 6 bases, and 8 bases lay outside the gene matches. Germline V gives CDR1 MDHEN, CDR2 SYDVKM. The CDR3 contains 14 residues. Sequenced: PBMCs. The chain links TRBV28 to TRBJ1-5; 8 bases agree with TRBD1. The receptor was derived from a man aged 18 to 29 in good health and CMV-seropositive. In DNA, the CDR3 is TGTGCCAGCAGAAAAGTCAGGGGGCTACAGCCCCAGCATTTT. Translation: CASRKVRGLQPQHF.